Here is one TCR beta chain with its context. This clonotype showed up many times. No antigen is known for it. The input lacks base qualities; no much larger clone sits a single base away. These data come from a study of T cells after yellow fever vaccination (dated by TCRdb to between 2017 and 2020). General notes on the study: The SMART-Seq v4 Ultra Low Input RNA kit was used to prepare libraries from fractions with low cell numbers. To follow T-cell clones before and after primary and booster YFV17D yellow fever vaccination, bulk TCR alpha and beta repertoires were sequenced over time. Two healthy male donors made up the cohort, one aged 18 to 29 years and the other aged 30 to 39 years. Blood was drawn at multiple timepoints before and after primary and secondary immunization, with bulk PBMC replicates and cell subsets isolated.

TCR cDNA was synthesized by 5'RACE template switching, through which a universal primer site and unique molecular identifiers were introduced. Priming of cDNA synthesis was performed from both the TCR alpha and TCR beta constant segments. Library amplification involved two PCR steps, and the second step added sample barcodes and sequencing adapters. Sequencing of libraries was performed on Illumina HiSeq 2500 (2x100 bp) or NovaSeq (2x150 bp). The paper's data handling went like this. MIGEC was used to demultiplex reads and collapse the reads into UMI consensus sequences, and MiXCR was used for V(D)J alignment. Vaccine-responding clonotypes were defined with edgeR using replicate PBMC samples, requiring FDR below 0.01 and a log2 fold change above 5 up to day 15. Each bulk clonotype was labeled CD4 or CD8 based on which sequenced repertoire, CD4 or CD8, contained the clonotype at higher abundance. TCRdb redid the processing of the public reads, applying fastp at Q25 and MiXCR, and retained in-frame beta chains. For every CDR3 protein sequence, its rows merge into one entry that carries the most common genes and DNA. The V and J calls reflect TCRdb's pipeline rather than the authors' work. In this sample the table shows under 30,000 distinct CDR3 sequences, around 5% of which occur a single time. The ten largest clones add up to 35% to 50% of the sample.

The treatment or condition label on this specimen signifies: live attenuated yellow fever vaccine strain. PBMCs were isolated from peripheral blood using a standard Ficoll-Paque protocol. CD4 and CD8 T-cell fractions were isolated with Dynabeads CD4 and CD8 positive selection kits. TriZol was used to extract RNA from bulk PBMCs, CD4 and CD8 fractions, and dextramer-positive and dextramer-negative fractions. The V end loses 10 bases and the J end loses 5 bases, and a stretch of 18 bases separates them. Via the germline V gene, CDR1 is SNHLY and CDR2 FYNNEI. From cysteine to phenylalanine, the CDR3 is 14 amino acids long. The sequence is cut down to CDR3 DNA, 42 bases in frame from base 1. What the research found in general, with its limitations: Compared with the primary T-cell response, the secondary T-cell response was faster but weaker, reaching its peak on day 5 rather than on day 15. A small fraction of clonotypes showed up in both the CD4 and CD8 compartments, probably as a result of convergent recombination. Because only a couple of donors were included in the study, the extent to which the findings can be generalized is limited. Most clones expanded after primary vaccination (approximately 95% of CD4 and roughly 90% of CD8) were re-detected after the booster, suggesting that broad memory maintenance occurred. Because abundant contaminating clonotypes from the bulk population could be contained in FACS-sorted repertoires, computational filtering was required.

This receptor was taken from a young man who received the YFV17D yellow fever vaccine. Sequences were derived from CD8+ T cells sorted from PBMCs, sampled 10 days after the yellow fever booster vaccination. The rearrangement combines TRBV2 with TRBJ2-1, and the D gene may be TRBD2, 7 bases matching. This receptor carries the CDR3 CATLGGAGDNEQFF. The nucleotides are TGTGCCACCTTAGGGGGGGCCGGGGACAATGAGCAGTTCTTC.